This T cell receptor beta chain was sequenced in a study of T cells after yellow fever vaccination. At the level of the study: When fractions had low cell numbers, they were prepared with SMART-Seq v4 Ultra Low Input. Findings and caveats of the study: Abundant bulk-derived clonotypes could contaminate FACS-sorted repertoires. Clonotypes shared by both compartments, CD4 and CD8, made up a small share.

Many counts were recorded for this clonotype. Its antigen is as yet unknown. Per the germline V gene, CDR1 is ENHRY and CDR2 is SYGVKD. The CDR3 is made up of 14 amino acids. V gave up 6 bases and J gave up 0 bases; unmatched junction bases: 4. Universal primer sites and UMIs were introduced during 5'RACE template-switching synthesis of TCR cDNA. TCRdb used MiXCR to reprocess the 5' RACE reads, holding one entry per CDR3 protein. Of roughly 120,000 distinct CDR3 sequences detected, more than 6% appear once; the ten largest clones hold around 2.3%. The rearrangement links TRBV10-3 to TRBJ1-2, with 7 bases that match TRBD1. The TCR sequence derives from a man aged 18 to 29 who received the YFV17D yellow fever vaccine. The sample here was CD4+ T cells sorted from PBMCs, taken roughly 10 days after the first yellow fever vaccination. CDR3 protein: CAISPDRANYGYTF. The CDR3 DNA reads TGTGCCATCAGCCCAGACAGGGCTAACTATGGCTACACCTTC.